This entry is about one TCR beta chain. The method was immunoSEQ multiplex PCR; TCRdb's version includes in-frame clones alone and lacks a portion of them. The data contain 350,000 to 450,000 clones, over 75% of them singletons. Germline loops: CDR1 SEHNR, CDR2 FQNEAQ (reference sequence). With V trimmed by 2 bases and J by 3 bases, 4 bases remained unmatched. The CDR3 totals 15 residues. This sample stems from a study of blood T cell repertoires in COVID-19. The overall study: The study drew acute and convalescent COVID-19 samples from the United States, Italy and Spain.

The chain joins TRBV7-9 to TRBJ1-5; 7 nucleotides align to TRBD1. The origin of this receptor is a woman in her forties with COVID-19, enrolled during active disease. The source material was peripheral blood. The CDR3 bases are TGTGCCAGCAGCTTATTCGGGACAGCCAATCAGCCCCAGCATTTT. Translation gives CASSLFGTANQPQHF.